The text below deals with one T cell receptor (beta chain). A much larger clonotype is one base distant, so this may be a read error. The sample originates from a study of T-cell memory formation after mild COVID-19. Trimming removed 0 bases from V and 4 bases from J, with 10 bases in between. This CDR3 is built from 14 residues. Germline assignment: CDR1 SGHRS and CDR2 YFSETQ. Via MiXCR, TCRdb re-called the 5' RACE reads, giving one row per CDR3 protein. The sample holds about 400,000 distinct CDR3 sequences, less than 25% seen once. V is TRBV5-1 and J is TRBJ1-1, with a tentative D call TRBD1 (5 bases). The TCR originated in an adult woman who had mild COVID-19 (a few samples of this study predate the infection). Cell type and time point are not known. Sequenced material: PBMCs or a T cell subset sorted from them (not recorded which). DNA for the CDR3: TGCGCCAGCAGCTTGGCCCCGGGGGGCACTGAAGCTTTCTTT. Amino acids: CASSLAPGGTEAFF. Together with reference TRBV5-1 and TRBJ1-1, the CDR3 gives the full variable domain: KAGVTQTPRYLIKTRGQQVTLSCSPISGHRSVSWYQQTPGQGLQFLFEYFSETQRNKGNFPGRFSGRQFSNSRSEMNVSTLELGDSALYLCASSLAPGGTEAFFGQGTRLTVV.